These 5 T cell receptor beta chains originate from one sample sequenced in a study of cytomegalovirus exposure and HLA in healthy donors. PCR involved 60 Vbeta and 13 Jbeta primers. TCRdb's table, derived via immunoSEQ multiplex PCR, lists solely in-frame clones and lacks some. Of some 120,000 clones listed, approximately 68% are singletons. Sequenced material: PBMCs. All receptors come from a man younger than 45 in good health and CMV-seropositive.

V gene TRBV9 combines with J gene TRBJ2-2, with D possibly being TRBD2 (6 bases). The CDR3 loop spans 15 amino acids. V dropped 6 bases and J dropped 1 base, with 13 bases sitting between them. Per the germline V gene, CDR1 is SGDLS and CDR2 is YYNGEE. CDR3 sequence: CASTPFGGNTGELFF. DNA for the CDR3: TGTGCCAGCACCCCTTTCGGGGGGAACACCGGGGAGCTGTTTTTT.

The V gene is TRBV7-2, the J gene TRBJ2-7; TRBD1 matches at 7 bases. The V and J ends lost 3 bases and 2 bases, in that order; junction bases with no gene match: 7. CDR3 length: 15 amino acids. The germline V gene has CDR1 SGHTA and CDR2 FQGNSA. Written as DNA, the CDR3 is TGTGCCAGCAGCTTCTCCGGGACAGATCCCTACGAGCAGTACTTC. Its translation is CASSFSGTDPYEQYF.

The rearrangement uses TRBV2 and TRBJ2-5; D is perhaps TRBD1 (7 bases). The germline V gene encodes CDR1 SNHLY and CDR2 FYNNEI. This CDR3 spans 14 amino acids. The germline V and J ends were trimmed by 5 bases and 7 bases, with 17 bases remaining between them. CDR3 sequence reads: CASSRQGWRGTQYF. For the CDR3, the DNA is TGTGCCAGCAGTCGACAGGGTTGGAGGGGGACCCAGTACTTC.

The V and J genes are TRBV4-3 and TRBJ1-3; 7 bases match TRBD1. Germline CDR1 and CDR2: LGHNA and YSLEER. This CDR3 spans 17 amino acids. Germline trimming cut 4 bases from V and 2 bases from J; bases unmatched to any gene: 11. The CDR3 is CASSPTSRGLTGNTIYF. The CDR3 DNA reads as TGCGCCAGCAGCCCAACGTCCAGGGGGTTGACTGGAAACACCATATATTTT.

V usage is TRBV2 and J usage is TRBJ2-7, with 11 bases matching TRBD2. Unmatched junction bases numbered 2, after V lost 6 bases and J lost 1 base. The CDR3 contains 14 residues. Germline V gene data show CDR1 as SNHLY and CDR2 as FYNNEI. The CDR3 DNA sequence: TGTGCCAGCAGCGGGACTAGCGGTTCCTACGAGCAGTACTTC. Its protein product is CASSGTSGSYEQYF.